Listed below are T cell receptor beta chains from one sample, sequenced in a study of cytotoxic CD8 clonotypes in ibrutinib-treated CLL. Clones were read by immunoSEQ multiplex PCR, and TCRdb kept only the in-frame ones, dropping some. The sample has some 300,000 clones; around four fifths are singletons. Material: PBMCs, obtained before ibrutinib treatment. These receptors all stem from a human donor with chronic lymphocytic leukemia. Both conserved end residues are part of each CDR3. D genes are given only for firm matches. A row's size may be missing; if present it is once, few, many or a size class.

D	J	V	size	DNA	CDR3
NA	TRBJ2-3	TRBV7-2	NA	TGTGCCAGCAGCGACACTAGTATCGCGCAGTATTTT	CASSDTSIAQYF
NA	TRBJ2-7	TRBV4-2	NA	TGTGCCAGCAGCCAAGATCAGTACGCCTACGAGCAGTACTTC	CASSQDQYAYEQYF
NA	TRBJ2-7	TRBV6-6	NA	TGTGCCAGCAGTTCCGGGGATCCACCTTTTAGCTACGAGCAGTACTTC	CASSSGDPPFSYEQYF
NA	TRBJ2-5	TRBV6-5	NA	TGTGCCAGCAGTTACCGCGGCGGGGTTCAAGAGACCCAGTACTTC	CASSYRGGVQETQYF
NA	TRBJ2-6	TRBV29-1	NA	TGCAGCGTCGATCAGAGCTCTGGGGCCAACGTCCTGACTTTC	CSVDQSSGANVLTF
TRBD1	TRBJ2-7	TRBV30	once	TGTGCCTGGAGTGTACAGGGGTTCCTCGAGCAGTACTTC	CAWSVQGFLEQYF
TRBD1	TRBJ2-5	TRBV5-4	NA	TGTGCCAGCAGCTTGGCCTCCCGAGCAGGGGGCTTACACCAAGAGACCCAGTACTTC	CASSLASRAGGLHQETQYF
TRBD2	TRBJ2-1	TRBV5-1	few	TGCGCCAGCAGCTTGGGGACTAGCGGTATTTACAATGAGCAGTTCTTC	CASSLGTSGIYNEQFF
TRBD1	TRBJ1-5	TRBV25-1	NA	TGTGCCAGCAGTGAGGGGGGGACAGGTTATCAGCCCCAGCATTTT	CASSEGGTGYQPQHF
NA	TRBJ2-7	TRBV18	few	TGTGCCAGCTCACCACCGTCCACAGCCTACGAGCAGTACTTC	CASSPPSTAYEQYF
TRBD2	TRBJ2-3	TRBV30	NA	TGTGCCTGGAAAGCGGGAGGCTCAGATACGCAGTATTTT	CAWKAGGSDTQYF
NA	TRBJ2-7	TRBV20-1	NA	TGCAGTGTGCACGCCTACGAGCAGTACTTC	CSVHAYEQYF
NA	TRBJ1-1	TRBV28	once	TGTGCCAGCAGAGTGAACACTGAAGCTTTCTTT	CASRVNTEAFF
NA	TRBJ1-1	TRBV10-3	NA	TGTGCCATCAGGACTTCAGGGAACACTGAAGCTTTCTTT	CAIRTSGNTEAFF
TRBD2	TRBJ2-7	TRBV2	few	TGTGCCAGCAGTGATAGCGGGAGAGGTTACGAGCAGTACTTC	CASSDSGRGYEQYF
NA	TRBJ2-5	TRBV4-3	NA	TGCGCCAGCAGCCAAGTCGGGGAGTCGACCCAGTACTTC	CASSQVGESTQYF
NA	TRBJ2-5	TRBV7-2	few	TGTGCCAGCAGCTTATCAGGGGCATGGACCCAGTACTTC	CASSLSGAWTQYF
TRBD1	TRBJ1-2	TRBV5-1	NA	TGCGCCAGCAGCTTGGAGCCAGGGGGGCGTTATGGCTACACCTTC	CASSLEPGGRYGYTF
TRBD2	TRBJ2-2	TRBV7-7	few	TGTGCTAGCAGCCCGGGGCTAGCGGGAGGCGGGGAGCTGTTTTTT	CASSPGLAGGGELFF
NA	TRBJ2-7	TRBV2	NA	TGTGCCAGCACGCCAGGGAGGGGGGCCTACGAGCAGTACTTC	CASTPGRGAYEQYF
NA	TRBJ2-1	TRBV6-5	once	TGTGCCAGCAGTTCCCGGGACACGCGAAGTGATGAGCAGTTCTTC	CASSSRDTRSDEQFF
NA	TRBJ2-2	TRBV18	NA	TGTGCCAGCTCACCACCGTCGCGAAGCACCGGGGAGCTGTTTTTT	CASSPPSRSTGELFF
NA	TRBJ1-2	TRBV28	few	TGTGCCAGCCATGACTTGGGGGTAAATGGCTACACCTTC	CASHDLGVNGYTF
TRBD1	TRBJ1-1	TRBV5-1	once	TGCGCCAGCAGCTTGTCAGGACAGGAGGGCACTGAAGCTTTCTTT	CASSLSGQEGTEAFF
NA	TRBJ2-3	TRBV4-3	NA	TGCGCCAGCAGCCAAGATCCGGGAACAACAGATACGCAGTATTTT	CASSQDPGTTDTQYF
NA	TRBJ1-1	TRBV7-8	NA	TGTGCCAGCAGCTTAGCGGCCGGGTCCATGAACACTGAAGCTTTCTTT	CASSLAAGSMNTEAFF
TRBD1	TRBJ2-7	TRBV28	NA	TGTGCCAGCAGTTTAGGACAGGGGCTCTCGCAGTACTTC	CASSLGQGLSQYF
TRBD1	TRBJ2-7	TRBV6-1	NA	TGTGCCAGCAGAGCGGGACAGGGGATGGACGAGCAGTACTTC	CASRAGQGMDEQYF
NA	TRBJ2-1	TRBV25-1	NA	TGTGCCAGTCGACAATCATATTACAATGAGCAGTTCTTC	CASRQSYYNEQFF
NA	TRBJ1-2	TRBV7-8	NA	TGTGCCAGCAGCTTATCTTCGGGGAGTCTTTATGGCTACACCTTC	CASSLSSGSLYGYTF
NA	TRBJ2-5	TRBV7-9	NA	TGTGCCAGCAGCCCCAAGACAGGGCGGGGGGAGACCCAGTACTTC	CASSPKTGRGETQYF
NA	TRBJ2-3	TRBV9	NA	TGTGCCAGCAGCCCGAGGTGGCTTGGAGCAGATACGCAGTATTTT	CASSPRWLGADTQYF
NA	TRBJ2-1	TRBV14	NA	TGTGCCAGCAGCCCCTTAGCTGCTACCTACAATGAGCAGTTCTTC	CASSPLAATYNEQFF
TRBD2	TRBJ2-7	TRBV27	NA	TGTGCCAGCAGTCAGGGACTAGCGGCCGTATACGAGCAGTACTTC	CASSQGLAAVYEQYF
TRBD2	TRBJ2-7	TRBV2	NA	TGTGCCAGCAGTGAAGCACGGCTAGCGGGACCATACGAGCAGTACTTC	CASSEARLAGPYEQYF
NA	TRBJ1-1	TRBV7-8	NA	TGTGCCAGCAGGGCCTTGGGTGAAGCTTTCTTT	CASRALGEAFF
TRBD1	TRBJ2-7	TRBV15	NA	TGTGCCACCAGCAGGGCTGGGACAGGGACCTACGAGCAGTACTTC	CATSRAGTGTYEQYF
NA	TRBJ2-3	TRBV18	NA	TGTGCCAGCTCACCATCCCGGGACTCAGGGACAGATACGCAGTATTTT	CASSPSRDSGTDTQYF
TRBD2	TRBJ2-7	TRBV7-6	NA	TGTGCCAGCAGCTCCTCTAGCGGGTCAAACTCCTACGAGCAGTACTTC	CASSSSSGSNSYEQYF
NA	TRBJ1-1	TRBV6-5	NA	TGTGCCAGCAGTCAGGGGACAAACACTGAAGCTTTCTTT	CASSQGTNTEAFF
TRBD1	TRBJ1-5	TRBV7-2	NA	TGTGCCAGCAGCTTAGCGGGGACAGGGGGCGGTCAGCCCCAGCATTTT	CASSLAGTGGGQPQHF
NA	TRBJ1-5	TRBV20-1	few	TGCAGTGCTAGCTCCCCGCCCCAGCATTTT	CSASSPPQHF
NA	TRBJ2-7	TRBV4-3	NA	TGCGCCAGCAGCCAAGATCTCCGGGGGCAACGTCGCGAGCAGTACTTC	CASSQDLRGQRREQYF
NA	TRBJ2-5	TRBV11-1	NA	TGTGCCAGCAGCTTCGGGTACCAAGAGACCCAGTACTTC	CASSFGYQETQYF
TRBD2	TRBJ2-1	TRBV27	NA	TGTGCCAGCAGTTTATCCGGGACTAGCTCCTACAATGAGCAGTTCTTC	CASSLSGTSSYNEQFF
NA	TRBJ2-7	TRBV15	NA	TGTGCCACCAGCAGTAACATTGGATATCGCTACGAGCAGTACTTC	CATSSNIGYRYEQYF
NA	TRBJ1-4	TRBV25-1	few	TGTGCCAGCCTCTCGGCAGGGACCGAAAAACTGTTTTTT	CASLSAGTEKLFF
TRBD1	TRBJ2-5	TRBV18	few	TGTGCCAGCTCTCAAAGACAGGGAGCGGTGGAGACCCAGTACTTC	CASSQRQGAVETQYF
TRBD2	TRBJ2-1	TRBV4-2	NA	TGTGCCAGCAGCGAACCGGGACTAGCGCTTTACAATGAGCAGTTCTTC	CASSEPGLALYNEQFF
TRBD2	TRBJ2-2	TRBV5-1	NA	TGCGCCAGCAGCCCAACCGATCTAGCGGGAGACGGGGAGCTGTTTTTT	CASSPTDLAGDGELFF
NA	TRBJ1-1	TRBV25-1	once	TGTGCCAGCAGTGAATCGGACTTGACTACTTTCTTT	CASSESDLTTFF